This entry concerns a single T cell receptor beta chain. The sample belongs to a study of OX40 agonist ivuxolimab in advanced cancers. TCRdb's copy holds only in-frame clones and misses some; the assay was immunoSEQ multiplex PCR. The sample contains approximately 92,000 clones, under 90% of which appear only once. Germline V gene sequence: CDR1 LNHNV, CDR2 YYDKDF (reference sequence). CDR3 length: 16 amino acids. The V segment lost 1 base and the J segment 4 bases; nucleotides outside the gene matches: 10. The sequence was obtained from an adult with an advanced solid tumor such as melanoma, head and neck, liver or kidney cancer. Material: CD4+ or CD8+ T cells sorted from blood, obtained in a trial of the OX40 agonist ivuxolimab. This rearrangement joins TRBV15 to TRBJ2-7; 7 nucleotides match TRBD1. This CDR3 reads CATSRVFEGTAYEQYF. CDR3 nucleotides: TGTGCCACCAGCAGAGTGTTTGAAGGGACAGCATACGAGCAGTACTTC.